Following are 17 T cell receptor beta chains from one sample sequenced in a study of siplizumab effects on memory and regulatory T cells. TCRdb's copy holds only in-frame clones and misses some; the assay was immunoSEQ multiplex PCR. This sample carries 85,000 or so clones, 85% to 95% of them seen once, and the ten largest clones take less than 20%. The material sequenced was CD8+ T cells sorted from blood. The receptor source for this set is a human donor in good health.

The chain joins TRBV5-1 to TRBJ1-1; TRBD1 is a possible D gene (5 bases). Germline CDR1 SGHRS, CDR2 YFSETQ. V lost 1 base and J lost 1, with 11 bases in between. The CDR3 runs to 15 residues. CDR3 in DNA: TGCGCCAGCAGCTTGTCCCTCGACAGGAACACTGAAGCTTTCTTT. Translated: CASSLSLDRNTEAFF.

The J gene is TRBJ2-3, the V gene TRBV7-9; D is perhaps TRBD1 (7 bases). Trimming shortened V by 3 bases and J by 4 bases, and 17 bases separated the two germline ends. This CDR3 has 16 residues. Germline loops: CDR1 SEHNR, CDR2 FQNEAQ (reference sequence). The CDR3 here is CASSLGIGGGADTQYF. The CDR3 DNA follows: TGTGCCAGCAGCTTGGGAATTGGAGGGGGCGCAGATACGCAGTATTTT.

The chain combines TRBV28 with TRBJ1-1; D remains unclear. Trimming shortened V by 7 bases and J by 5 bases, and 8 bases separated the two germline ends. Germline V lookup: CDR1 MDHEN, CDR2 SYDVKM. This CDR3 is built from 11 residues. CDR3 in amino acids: CASTSWTEAFF. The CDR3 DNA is TGTGCCAGCACCTCTTGGACTGAAGCTTTCTTT.

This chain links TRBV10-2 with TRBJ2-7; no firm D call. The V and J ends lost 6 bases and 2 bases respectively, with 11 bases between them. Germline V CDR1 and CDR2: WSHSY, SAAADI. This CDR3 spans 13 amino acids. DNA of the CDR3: TGCGCCAGCAGAATCGGGCCACCCTACGAGCAGTACTTC. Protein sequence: CASRIGPPYEQYF.

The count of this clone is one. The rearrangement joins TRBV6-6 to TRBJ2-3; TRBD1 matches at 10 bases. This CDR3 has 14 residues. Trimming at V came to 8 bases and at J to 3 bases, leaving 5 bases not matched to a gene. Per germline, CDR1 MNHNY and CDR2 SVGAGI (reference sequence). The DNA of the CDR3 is TGTGCCAGCGTAAGGACAGGGGGTACAGATACGCAGTATTTT. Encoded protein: CASVRTGGTDTQYF.

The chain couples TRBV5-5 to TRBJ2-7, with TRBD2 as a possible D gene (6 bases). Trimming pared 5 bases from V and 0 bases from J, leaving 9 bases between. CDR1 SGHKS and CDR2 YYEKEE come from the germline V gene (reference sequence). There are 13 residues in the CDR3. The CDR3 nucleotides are TGTGCCAGCAGGAGCGGGCTCTCCTACGAGCAGTACTTC. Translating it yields CASRSGLSYEQYF. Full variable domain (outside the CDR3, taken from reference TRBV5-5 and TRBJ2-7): DAGVTQSPTHLIKTRGQQVTLRCSPISGHKSVSWYQQVLGQGPQFIFQYYEKEERGRGNFPDRFSARQFPNYSSELNVNALLLGDSALYLCASRSGLSYEQYFGPGTRLTVT.

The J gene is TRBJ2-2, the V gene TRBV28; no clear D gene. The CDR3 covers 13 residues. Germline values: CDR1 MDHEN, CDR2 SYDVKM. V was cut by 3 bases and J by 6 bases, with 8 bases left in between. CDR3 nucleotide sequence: TGTGCCAGCAGTTTGTTAGAGTCCGGGGAGCTGTTTTTT. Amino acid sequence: CASSLLESGELFF.

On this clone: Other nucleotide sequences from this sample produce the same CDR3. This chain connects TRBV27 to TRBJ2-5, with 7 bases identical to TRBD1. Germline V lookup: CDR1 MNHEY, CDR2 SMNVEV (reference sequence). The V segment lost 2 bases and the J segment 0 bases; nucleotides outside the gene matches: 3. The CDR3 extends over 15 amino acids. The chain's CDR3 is CASSLRGLYQETQYF. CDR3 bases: TGTGCCAGCAGTTTAAGGGGGCTATACCAAGAGACCCAGTACTTC.

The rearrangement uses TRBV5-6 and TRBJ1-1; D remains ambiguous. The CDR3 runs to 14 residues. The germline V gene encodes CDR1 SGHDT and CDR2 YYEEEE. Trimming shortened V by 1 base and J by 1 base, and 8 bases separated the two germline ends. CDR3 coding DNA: TGTGCCAGCAGCTTGCCCCCAGAGAACACTGAAGCTTTCTTT. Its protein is CASSLPPENTEAFF.

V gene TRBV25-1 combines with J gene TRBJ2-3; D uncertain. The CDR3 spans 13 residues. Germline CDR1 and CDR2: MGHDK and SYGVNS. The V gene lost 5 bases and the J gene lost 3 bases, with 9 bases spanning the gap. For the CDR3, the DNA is TGTGCCAGCAGTCCAACTCCGACAGATACGCAGTATTTT. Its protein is CASSPTPTDTQYF.

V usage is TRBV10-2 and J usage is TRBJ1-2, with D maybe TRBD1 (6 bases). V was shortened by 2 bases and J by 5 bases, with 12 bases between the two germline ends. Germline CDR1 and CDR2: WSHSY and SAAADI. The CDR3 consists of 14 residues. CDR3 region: CASSEGGGPYGYTF. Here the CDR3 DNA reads TGCGCCAGCAGTGAGGGGGGGGGCCCATATGGCTACACCTTC.

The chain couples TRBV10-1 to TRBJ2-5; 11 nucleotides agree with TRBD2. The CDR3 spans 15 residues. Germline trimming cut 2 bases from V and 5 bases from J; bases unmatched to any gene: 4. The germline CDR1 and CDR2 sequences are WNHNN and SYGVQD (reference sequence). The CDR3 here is CASSETSGSEETQYF. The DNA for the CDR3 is TGCGCCAGCAGTGAGACTAGCGGGAGCGAGGAGACCCAGTACTTC.

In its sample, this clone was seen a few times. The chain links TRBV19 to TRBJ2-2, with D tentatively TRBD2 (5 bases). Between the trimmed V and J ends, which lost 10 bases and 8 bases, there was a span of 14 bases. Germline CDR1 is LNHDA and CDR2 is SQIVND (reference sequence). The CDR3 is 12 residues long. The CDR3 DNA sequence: TGTGCCACACGGTGGAGCGGAGGGGAGCTGTTTTTT. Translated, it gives CATRWSGGELFF.

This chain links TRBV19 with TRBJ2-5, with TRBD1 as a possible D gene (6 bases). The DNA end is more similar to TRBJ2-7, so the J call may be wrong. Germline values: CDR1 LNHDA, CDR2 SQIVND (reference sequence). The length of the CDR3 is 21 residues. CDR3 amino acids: CASSPNTLGRGESLHSYEQYF. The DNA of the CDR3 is TGTGCCAGTAGCCCGAACACGTTGGGCAGGGGCGAATCTCTGCACTCCTACGAGCAGTACTTC.

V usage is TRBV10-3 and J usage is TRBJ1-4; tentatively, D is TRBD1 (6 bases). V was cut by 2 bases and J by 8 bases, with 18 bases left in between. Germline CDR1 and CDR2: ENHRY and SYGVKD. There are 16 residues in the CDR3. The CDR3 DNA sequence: TGTGCCATCAGTGAGACACGTCCCATCCAGGGGGAAAAACTGTTTTTT. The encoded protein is CAISETRPIQGEKLFF.

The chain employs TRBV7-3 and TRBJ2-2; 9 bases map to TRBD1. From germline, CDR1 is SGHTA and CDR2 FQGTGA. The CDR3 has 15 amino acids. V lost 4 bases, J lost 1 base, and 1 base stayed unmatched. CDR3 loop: CASSSTGGNTGELFF. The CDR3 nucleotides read TGTGCCAGCAGCTCGACAGGGGGGAACACCGGGGAGCTGTTTTTT.

The CDR3 DNA follows: TGTGCCAGTGATCCAGGGGGGAGCTCCTACAATGAGCAGTTCTTC. Protein product: CASDPGGSSYNEQFF. The chain carries TRBV19 and TRBJ2-1; perhaps TRBD1 as D (7 bases). The germline V and J ends were trimmed by 8 bases and 0 bases, with 14 bases remaining between them. The CDR3 sequence is 15 residues long. Germline V gives CDR1 LNHDA, CDR2 SQIVND (reference sequence). Together with reference TRBV19 and TRBJ2-1, the CDR3 gives the full variable domain: DGGITQSPKYLFRKEGQNVTLSCEQNLNHDAMYWYRQDPGQGLRLIYYSQIVNDFQKGDIAEGYSVSREKKESFPLTVTSAQKNPTAFYLCASDPGGSSYNEQFFGPGTRLTVL.